The 16 T cell receptor beta chains below come from one sample, sequenced in a study of monozygotic twins with inflammatory bowel disease. For each CDR3 protein, TCRdb gives one entry from its re-call of the 5' RACE reads, without DNA. The sample includes some 400,000 distinct CDR3 sequences. The sample was blood. These receptors were collected from a human donor with ulcerative colitis or Crohn's disease, or a healthy co-twin of an affected twin (not recorded which).

The chain couples TRBV30 to TRBJ2-7; no DNA is available, so the TRBD1 call from TCRdb remains unchecked. This CDR3 spans 14 amino acids. Germline CDR1 reads GTSNPN; CDR2 reads SVGIG (reference sequence). The CDR3 sequence is CAWSPGQGAYEQYF.

This chain links TRBV3-1 with TRBJ2-7; TCRdb's D call, TRBD1, is unchecked because there is no DNA. This CDR3 spans 18 amino acids. CDR1 LGHDT and CDR2 YNNKEL come from the germline V gene (reference sequence). CDR3: CASSHRRRGTGENYEQYF.

V gene TRBV20-1 combines with J gene TRBJ2-1; TCRdb reports TRBD1, a call that lacks DNA to check it against. CDR3 length equals 12 residues. Germline V gene lookup returns CDR1 DFQATT and CDR2 SNEGSKA (reference sequence). CDR3 residues: CSEGGFYNEQFF.

CDR3 sequence: CASRMGQAPLNQPQHF. The V and J genes are TRBV6-2 or TRBV6-3 and TRBJ1-5; TCRdb gives TRBD1 as the D gene, but with no DNA this cannot be confirmed. CDR3 length: 16 amino acids. CDR1 is MNHEY, CDR2 SVGEGT, per germline.

The V call is TRBV19, the J call TRBJ1-5; TCRdb's D call of TRBD1 is untestable without DNA. From germline, CDR1 is LNHDA and CDR2 SQIVND (reference sequence). The CDR3 runs 15 residues. CDR3 residues: CASLGVVNGNQPQHF.

The J gene is TRBJ2-7, the V gene TRBV5-1. The CDR3 length is 13 residues. The germline V gene encodes CDR1 SGHRS and CDR2 YFSETQ. CDR3: CASSMGLAYEQYF.

The V call is TRBV4-2, the J call TRBJ2-7; TCRdb gives TRBD1 as the D gene, but with no DNA this cannot be confirmed. Germline V gives CDR1 LGHNA, CDR2 YNFKEQ. The length of the CDR3 is 15 residues. CDR3 sequence: CASSHLSGGNYEQYF.

The rearrangement links TRBV29-1 to TRBJ1-2. The CDR3 spans 11 residues. Germline V lookup: CDR1 SQVTM, CDR2 ANQGSEA. The CDR3 spells CSVGISGGYTF.

This rearrangement joins TRBV20-1 to TRBJ2-3; the D call from TCRdb, TRBD2, cannot be confirmed without DNA. Germline CDR1 DFQATT, CDR2 SNEGSKA (reference sequence). The CDR3 totals 18 residues. CDR3 sequence reads: CSARGPGLAGVGTDTQYF.

The V and J genes are TRBV7-3 and TRBJ2-1. The CDR3 runs 16 residues. In germline, CDR1 is SGHTA, CDR2 FQGTGA. CDR3 loop: CASSLSGNLGYNEQFF. Based on the CDR3 plus reference TRBV7-3 and TRBJ2-1, the full variable domain is GAGVSQTPSNKVTEKGKYVELRCDPISGHTALYWYRQSLGQGPEFLIYFQGTGAADDSGLPNDRFFAVRPEGSVSTLKIQRTERGDSAVYLCASSLSGNLGYNEQFFGPGTRLTVL.

The V and J genes are TRBV5-1 and TRBJ2-5; the D gene TCRdb calls, TRBD1, cannot be checked with no DNA. The CDR3 contains 15 residues. CDR1 SGHRS and CDR2 YFSETQ come from the germline V gene. The CDR3 protein is CASSRDPGITETQYF.

J is TRBJ1-1 and V is TRBV6-1; the D gene TCRdb calls, TRBD1, cannot be checked with no DNA. This CDR3 is built from 12 residues. From germline, CDR1 is MNHNS and CDR2 SASEGT. CDR3 amino acids: CASSGTGTEAFF.

The rearrangement joins TRBV18 to TRBJ2-7; TCRdb proposes TRBD2, but this gene call is untestable without DNA. Germline V lookup: CDR1 KGHSH, CDR2 LQKENI. The CDR3 is 13 residues long. The CDR3 sequence is CASSPNAEVSVYF.

This chain links TRBV20-1 with TRBJ2-2; TCRdb returns TRBD1, unconfirmable since there is no DNA. CDR3 length: 15 amino acids. The V gene's germline CDR1 is DFQATT and CDR2 SNEGSKA (reference sequence). CDR3: CSATEDSRAAGELFF.

The chain combines TRBV5-4 with TRBJ1-2. CDR3 length equals 14 residues. Per germline, CDR1 SGHNT and CDR2 YYREEE (reference sequence). CDR3 in amino acids: CASSLNGANYGYTF.

The CDR3 loop reads CSAPPFSGANVLTF. The J gene is TRBJ2-6, the V gene TRBV20-1. CDR3 length: 14 amino acids. Germline CDR1 and CDR2: DFQATT and SNEGSKA (reference sequence).